This T cell receptor (beta chain) derives from a study of blood T cell repertoires in COVID-19. Study-level background: Acute and convalescent COVID-19 specimens originated in the United States, Italy and Spain. In each case, the material was cDNA or gDNA derived from T cells, B-cell-depleted T cells, or PBMCs.

Germline V gene data show CDR1 as LNHNV and CDR2 as YYDKDF (reference sequence). V was trimmed by 0 bases and J by 8 bases, leaving 8 bases between them. The CDR3 consists of 13 residues. Authors' processing steps: How many nucleated cells were present was estimated from reference gene primer amplification. The assay was immunoSEQ multiplex PCR, and TCRdb's table has in-frame clones only and misses some. Clone size and the V and J calls come from that table; the DNA yielded D and trimming. The sample lists some 150,000 clones, approximately 86% occurring once. What was sequenced was peripheral blood. The origin of this receptor is a woman aged 70-85 years with acute or convalescent COVID-19. The chain joins TRBV15 to TRBJ1-3; no firm D call. The CDR3 spells CATSRDLVDTIYF. CDR3 DNA: TGTGCCACCAGCAGAGATCTTGTAGACACCATATATTTT.